These 5 T cell receptor beta chains were sequenced from one sample in a study of molecular identifiers for immune sequencing clone quantification. TCRdb re-analysed the PCR reads in MiXCR, keeping a single row per CDR3 protein. In the table there are about half a million distinct CDR3 sequences, roughly a fifth of which are singletons. The source material was naive CD8+ T cells from blood, with Jurkat cell RNA spiked in. Described subset: FACS-sorted CD8+CD4-CCR7+CD45RA+ naive T cells. The receptors derive from a human donor in good health. Some libraries in this study had Jurkat cell RNA spiked in.

This clonotype was recorded many times. The chain recombines TRBV20-1 with TRBJ1-5; D uncertain. Trimming removed 3 bases at V and 0 bases at J, with 18 bases between. Germline-derived CDR1 and CDR2 are DFQATT and SNEGSKA (reference sequence). CDR3 length: 17 residues. CDR3 amino acids: CSASYPGTLYSNQPQHF. DNA for the CDR3: TGCAGTGCTAGTTATCCGGGAACCCTCTATAGCAATCAGCCCCAGCATTTT.

This clonotype was picked up many times. The chain carries TRBV28 and TRBJ2-6; D might be TRBD1 (6 bases). The CDR3 runs 16 residues. Germline-derived CDR1 and CDR2 are MDHEN and SYDVKM. With 5 bases removed from V and 2 bases from J, the gap between germline ends came to 13 bases. The CDR3, as DNA: TGTGCCAGCAGTCCGGTGAAGGGGGCTGGGGCCAACGTCCTGACTTTC. Protein: CASSPVKGAGANVLTF.

This clonotype was counted only a few times. The junction differs from germline at one of its ends, possibly a read error. The V call is TRBV12-3 or TRBV12-4, the J call TRBJ2-3; D unresolved. The CDR3 has 12 residues. The DNA for the CDR3 is TGTGCCAGCAGTTTAGGATGGATTGGCGAGATGTTT. Translation: CASSLGWIGEMF.

In the case of this clonotype: A much larger clone lies one base from this, so it may be a read error. V and J are TRBV6-2 or TRBV6-3 and TRBJ1-1, with D tentatively TRBD1 (6 bases). Germline V gene sequence: CDR1 MNHEY, CDR2 SVGEGT. V lost 10 bases, J lost 3 bases, and 15 bases lay in between. The CDR3 extends over 13 amino acids. CDR3: CAIWAGDHTEAFF. The DNA for the CDR3 is TGTGCCATTTGGGCAGGGGACCACACTGAAGCTTTCTTT.

The chain uses TRBV4-1 and TRBJ2-3; tentatively, D is TRBD2 (6 bases). CDR3 size: 17 residues. V was trimmed by 0 bases and J by 1 base, leaving 14 bases between them. CDR1 and CDR2 (germline): MGHRA, YSYEKL. As DNA, the CDR3 is TGCGCCAGCAGCCAAGATGCGGGGAGTTCCGGCACAGATACGCAGTATTTT. Translating it yields CASSQDAGSSGTDTQYF.